These 25 T cell receptor beta chains share one sample of origin, sequenced in a study of blood T cell repertoires in COVID-19. TCRdb's table, derived via immunoSEQ multiplex PCR, lists solely in-frame clones and lacks some. Among tens of thousands of clones listed, about 92% were seen once. The specimen sequenced was peripheral blood. These receptors originate from a man aged 55 to 70 with acute or convalescent COVID-19.

This clone was seen just once. V gene TRBV19 combines with J gene TRBJ1-5; 10 bases line up with TRBD1. The CDR3 sequence is 15 residues long. The junction had 9 bases not matched to a gene; V was cut back by 6 bases and J by 7 bases. The germline gives CDR1 LNHDA, CDR2 SQIVND (reference sequence). CDR3: CASSEDRGRIQPQHF. The DNA of the CDR3 is TGTGCCAGTAGCGAAGACAGGGGGCGAATCCAGCCCCAGCATTTT.

This clone was detected a few times. This chain uses TRBV27 with TRBJ1-1, with 9 bases that match TRBD1. V gave up 3 bases and J gave up 6 bases; unmatched junction bases: 8. The germline V gene encodes CDR1 MNHEY and CDR2 SMNVEV (reference sequence). This CDR3 comprises 15 residues. CDR3 loop: CASSLATGGFAEAFF. The CDR3 DNA reads TGTGCCAGCAGTTTGGCGACAGGGGGTTTCGCTGAAGCTTTCTTT.

The J gene is TRBJ1-1, the V gene TRBV6-4; D is unclear. Germline V CDR1 and CDR2: MRHNA, SNTAGT. The CDR3 runs to 13 residues. V lost 4 bases to trimming and J lost 4 bases, with 10 bases between them. CDR3 nucleotide sequence: TGTGCCAGCAGTGCTACGTGGAGCACTGAAGCTTTCTTT. Translating gives CASSATWSTEAFF.

J is TRBJ2-1 and V is TRBV4-2; D is possibly TRBD2 (6 bases). CDR3 length equals 17 residues. Germline lookup yields CDR1 LGHNA and CDR2 YNFKEQ. The V and J ends lost 4 bases and 7 bases respectively, with 23 bases between them. CDR3: CASSRENTATAGNEQFF. The CDR3, as DNA: TGTGCCAGCAGCCGGGAAAACACGGCCACCGCGGGGAATGAGCAGTTCTTC.

V gene TRBV19 combines with J gene TRBJ2-1; TRBD2 agrees at 10 bases. CDR1 LNHDA and CDR2 SQIVND come from the germline V gene (reference sequence). V lost 5 bases and J lost 8; bases outside the gene matches: 6. The CDR3 consists of 14 residues. DNA for the CDR3: TGTGCCAGTAGTCTCAGCGGGGGGGTCGATGAGCAGTTCTTC. This encodes CASSLSGGVDEQFF.

This chain joins TRBV9 and TRBJ1-1, with D possibly being TRBD1 (5 bases). V was pared by 3 bases and J by 7 bases, with 10 bases between. The germline CDR1 and CDR2 sequences are SGDLS and YYNGEE. This CDR3 region has 12 residues. The CDR3 loop is CASSEGRGEAFF. CDR3 nucleotides: TGTGCCAGCAGCGAAGGGAGGGGTGAAGCTTTCTTT.

V usage is TRBV25-1 and J usage is TRBJ1-1; a weak D match, TRBD1 (6 bases). The V gene's germline CDR1 is MGHDK and CDR2 SYGVNS. This CDR3 has 14 residues. Trimming took off 0 bases at V and 11 bases at J, with 16 bases between the two ends. CDR3 coding DNA: TGTGCCAGCAGTGAATACAGGGTGGGGGCAGAGGCTTTCTTT. Translation gives CASSEYRVGAEAFF.

The genes are TRBV11-2 and TRBJ2-1; D unclear. V was pared by 1 base and J by 5 bases, with 9 bases between. Germline CDR1 is SGHAT and CDR2 is FQNNGV. The CDR3 has 14 amino acids. The CDR3 DNA follows: TGTGCCAGCAGCTTAGGTGGCGGAAACAATGAGCAGTTCTTC. Its protein product is CASSLGGGNNEQFF.

This clone was recorded once. The rearrangement links TRBV9 to TRBJ1-1, with no clear D. Trimming shortened V by 4 bases and J by 6 bases, and 7 bases separated the two germline ends. The germline V gene has CDR1 SGDLS and CDR2 YYNGEE. The CDR3 has 11 residues. This chain's CDR3 is CASSSGAEAFF. Written as DNA, the CDR3 is TGTGCCAGCAGCTCAGGCGCTGAAGCTTTCTTT.

This sequence joins TRBV9 and TRBJ2-3, with 14 bases that match TRBD2. The germline gives CDR1 SGDLS, CDR2 YYNGEE. The CDR3 has 17 residues. V shed 2 bases, J shed 2 bases, and the junction held 4 bases outside the gene matches. CDR3 sequence reads: CASSVGTSGGYTDTQYF. The CDR3, as DNA: TGTGCCAGCAGCGTTGGGACTAGCGGGGGCTACACAGATACGCAGTATTTT.

This chain links TRBV27 with TRBJ1-2; D is ambiguous. Trimming removed 2 bases at V and 7 bases at J, with 11 bases between. Germline V CDR1 and CDR2: MNHEY, SMNVEV (reference sequence). The CDR3 has 13 residues. CDR3 DNA: TGTGCCAGCAGTTTAAAGGCAGCAGGTGGCTACACCTTC. Protein product: CASSLKAAGGYTF.

This clone was observed once. The V gene is TRBV10-1, the J gene TRBJ2-2; no reliable D call. V lost 10 bases and J lost 0, with 9 bases in between. The CDR3 has 13 residues. Looked up from germline, CDR1 is WNHNN and CDR2 is SYGVQD (reference sequence). CDR3 coding DNA: TGCGCCACCCAGAATACGAACACCGGGGAGCTGTTTTTT. Its translation: CATQNTNTGELFF.

As DNA, the CDR3 is TGTGCCAGCTCACCTCCCCAGCGGGGGCCCGGGGAGCTGTTTTTT. Translating gives CASSPPQRGPGELFF. This chain links TRBV18 with TRBJ2-2; TRBD2 aligns across 8 bases. The ends lost 3 bases at V and 6 bases at J; junction bases unmatched: 6. In germline, CDR1 is KGHSH, CDR2 LQKENI. The CDR3 is 15 residues long.

The genes are TRBV18 and TRBJ2-2, with D maybe TRBD1 (5 bases). CDR3 length: 14 amino acids. CDR1 and CDR2 (germline): KGHSH, LQKENI. V was pared by 2 bases and J by 1 base, with 5 bases between. The CDR3 DNA sequence: TGTGCCAGCTCACCAGGACAGAACACCGGGGAGCTGTTTTTT. Protein: CASSPGQNTGELFF.

The V gene is TRBV24-1, the J gene TRBJ2-1; the match to TRBD1 covers 9 bases. This CDR3 spans 14 amino acids. In germline, CDR1 is KGHDR, CDR2 SFDVKD. Unmatched junction bases numbered 10, after V lost 8 bases and J lost 9 bases. The CDR3 here is CATTGTGYYGEQFF. In DNA form, the CDR3 reads TGTGCCACCACCGGGACAGGGTATTATGGTGAGCAGTTCTTC.

The chain couples TRBV7-2 to TRBJ2-7; 14 positions match TRBD2. Germline assignment: CDR1 SGHTA and CDR2 FQGNSA. J was trimmed by 8 bases and V by 6 bases; bases with no gene match: 6. The CDR3 has 14 amino acids. Here the CDR3 DNA reads TGTGCCAGCAGTACTAGACTAGCGGGGGGGAAGCAGTACTTC. Translation gives CASSTRLAGGKQYF.

CDR3 in DNA: TGCGCCAGCAGCCAAGTTAACTCCTACAATGAGCAGTTCTTC. Translated: CASSQVNSYNEQFF. V usage is TRBV4-1 and J usage is TRBJ2-1; D gene uncertain. With 1 base removed from V and 0 bases from J, the gap between germline ends came to 4 bases. The CDR3 has 14 amino acids. Germline assignment: CDR1 MGHRA and CDR2 YSYEKL.

This clone turned up a few times. This chain uses TRBV9 with TRBJ2-3, with 9 bases lining up with TRBD1. V shed 5 bases and J 2 bases; nucleotides not matched to a gene: 6. CDR3 length: 15 residues. Germline values: CDR1 SGDLS, CDR2 YYNGEE. The CDR3 region is CASRRTGEVTDTQYF. The CDR3 DNA reads as TGTGCCAGCAGACGGACAGGGGAAGTCACAGATACGCAGTATTTT.

The CDR3 region is CASSESSDRGVLRNQPQHF. In nucleotides, the CDR3 is TGTGCCAGCAGTGAAAGCTCGGACAGAGGGGTCCTAAGGAATCAGCCCCAGCATTTT. This rearrangement joins TRBV6-1 to TRBJ1-5, with D possibly TRBD1 on 6 matching bases. The V end lost 2 bases, the J end lost 4 bases, and 24 bases lay between the germline ends. The CDR3 contains 19 residues. CDR1 and CDR2 from the germline V gene are MNHNS and SASEGT.

This chain joins TRBV9 and TRBJ1-6; TRBD1 matches 7 bases. Germline-derived CDR1 and CDR2 are SGDLS and YYNGEE. Trimming cost V 8 bases and J 6 bases; bases outside gene matches: 11. The CDR3 is 15 residues long. The CDR3 DNA is TGTGCCAGACGGGACACAGGGGAAGGTAATTCACCCCTCCACTTT. This translates into CARRDTGEGNSPLHF. The variable domain in full, completed from reference TRBV9 and TRBJ1-6, reads DSGVTQTPKHLITATGQRVTLRCSPRSGDLSVYWYQQSLDQGLQFLIQYYNGEERAKGNILERFSAQQFPDLHSELNLSSLELGDSALYFCARRDTGEGNSPLHFGNGTRLTVT.

The genes are TRBV9 and TRBJ1-2; no definite D call. The germline CDR1 and CDR2 sequences are SGDLS and YYNGEE. The CDR3 spans 13 residues. V was pared by 0 bases and J by 2 bases, with 5 bases between. CDR3 in DNA: TGTGCCAGCAGCGTAGACAGAAACTATGGCTACACCTTC. This codes for CASSVDRNYGYTF.

The chain carries TRBV2 and TRBJ2-3, with 8 bases aligning to TRBD2. V was clipped by 5 bases and J by 6 bases; unmatched bases: 13. In germline, CDR1 is SNHLY, CDR2 FYNNEI. There are 16 residues in the CDR3. CDR3 loop: CASSPPSGGLGDTQYF. CDR3 in DNA: TGTGCCAGCAGTCCACCCAGCGGGGGCCTTGGGGATACGCAGTATTTT.

This clone has a handful of counts. The V call is TRBV24-1, the J call TRBJ1-5; D is undetermined. The germline gives CDR1 KGHDR, CDR2 SFDVKD. Trimming left V 1 base short and J 4 bases short, with 7 bases between. The CDR3 is made up of 14 amino acids. This CDR3 is CATSDLAGNQPQHF. The DNA of the CDR3 is TGTGCCACCAGTGATTTAGCAGGAAATCAGCCCCAGCATTTT.

Comment on this clone: At the DNA level, this CDR3 is encoded by other sequences in the same sample as well. This chain's CDR3 is CASSVADSGNTIYF. The DNA for the CDR3 is TGTGCCAGCAGCGTAGCAGACTCTGGAAACACCATATATTTT. The chain uses TRBV9 and TRBJ1-3; unclear D gene. Per germline, CDR1 SGDLS and CDR2 YYNGEE. CDR3 length equals 14 residues. Between the trimmed V and J ends, which lost 0 bases and 0 bases, there was a span of 4 bases.

This chain links TRBV5-1 with TRBJ1-3; D possibly corresponds to TRBD1 (6 bases). The CDR3 loop spans 15 amino acids. V lost 5 bases, J lost 3 bases, and 15 bases lay in between. The germline V gene encodes CDR1 SGHRS and CDR2 YFSETQ. CDR3 residues: CASSLSSGDGNTIYF. Here the CDR3 DNA reads TGCGCCAGCAGTCTGTCATCAGGGGATGGAAACACCATATATTTT.